The 18 T cell receptor beta chains reported below all come from one sample, sequenced in a study of blood T cell repertoires in COVID-19. The repertoire was sequenced with immunoSEQ multiplex PCR; TCRdb's copy has only in-frame clones and lacks some. This table has 150,000 to 200,000 clones, roughly 89% appearing once. Sequencing was carried out using peripheral blood. Receptors were obtained from a woman aged 65 to 85 with COVID-19, enrolled during active disease.

This chain uses TRBV27 with TRBJ2-7, with a weak D call TRBD1 (6 bases). Germline assignment: CDR1 MNHEY and CDR2 SMNVEV (reference sequence). Trimming left V 5 bases short and J 3 bases short, with 11 bases between. The CDR3 covers 13 residues. This CDR3 is CASSRQVDYEQYF. The DNA for the CDR3 is TGTGCCAGCAGTAGACAGGTTGACTACGAGCAGTACTTC.

The chain links TRBV20-1 to TRBJ2-4; a weak D match, TRBD1 (6 bases). This CDR3 spans 15 amino acids. CDR1 is DFQATT and CDR2 is SNEGSKA in the germline V gene (reference sequence). Between the trimmed V and J ends, which lost 3 bases and 1 base, there was a span of 13 bases. The CDR3 sequence: CSASTGTKAKNIQYF. CDR3 coding DNA: TGCAGTGCTAGTACAGGGACGAAGGCCAAAAACATTCAGTACTTC.

This clone has a single count. The chain recombines TRBV18 with TRBJ1-4; D is perhaps TRBD1 (5 bases). Germline CDR1 and CDR2: KGHSH and LQKENI. The V end was cut by 2 bases, the J end by 3 bases, with 13 bases between. The CDR3 consists of 16 residues. CDR3 bases: TGTGCCAGCTCACCATTTCCCAGGGAGGCTAATGAAAAACTGTTTTTT. Amino acid sequence: CASSPFPREANEKLFF.

The chain has TRBV7-6 and TRBJ2-5; 8 nucleotides align to TRBD1. The J segment lost 4 bases and the V segment lost 5 bases, leaving 6 bases of the junction unmatched. The CDR3 is 14 amino acids. In germline, CDR1 is SGHVS, CDR2 FNYEAQ. Written as DNA, the CDR3 is TGTGCCAGCAGCCTAACAGGGGGTCTAGAGACCCAGTACTTC. Translation: CASSLTGGLETQYF.

The CDR3 here is CASGDYLNEQFF. The CDR3, as DNA: TGTGCCAGCGGGGACTACCTCAATGAGCAGTTCTTC. This chain joins TRBV21-1 and TRBJ2-1; the table's D call, TRBD2, was not checked against the DNA. TRBV21-1 is a pseudogene segment. The CDR3 loop spans 12 amino acids.

J is TRBJ2-7 and V is TRBV6-2 or TRBV6-3; TRBD2 is a possible D gene (6 bases). Per germline, CDR1 MNHEY and CDR2 SVGEGT. Trimming took 3 bases from V and 2 from J, leaving 11 bases between them. This CDR3 has 14 residues. In DNA, the CDR3 is TGTGCCAGCAGTTATACGGCGGGGACCTACGAGCAGTACTTC. As protein: CASSYTAGTYEQYF.

About this clone itself: One end of the junction fails to match germline, which may point to a read error. The chain carries TRBV6-1 and TRBJ2-3; 8 nucleotides line up with TRBD2. The CDR3 length is 15 residues. The germline gives CDR1 MNHNS, CDR2 SASEGT. CDR3 in DNA: TGTGCCAGCAGTCAAGCGGGAGCGTACACAGATACGCAGTATTTT. This translates into CASSQAGAYTDTQYF.

The rearrangement joins TRBV14 to TRBJ2-5; 8 bases are shared with TRBD2. Germline assignment: CDR1 SGHDN and CDR2 FVKESK. Germline trimming cut 1 base from V and 7 bases from J; bases unmatched to any gene: 11. The CDR3 has 16 amino acids. CDR3 residues: CASSQVLSGTLGTQYF. The CDR3 nucleotides are TGTGCCAGCAGCCAAGTTCTTAGCGGGACCTTGGGGACCCAGTACTTC.

The chain has TRBV4-1 and TRBJ2-2; no clear D. The CDR3 sequence is 12 residues long. V was clipped by 2 bases and J by 5 bases, with 3 bases between them. Germline-derived CDR1 and CDR2 are MGHRA and YSYEKL. CDR3 region: CASSQRTGELFF. The CDR3 bases are TGCGCCAGCAGCCAACGGACCGGGGAGCTGTTTTTT.

The chain uses TRBV5-1 and TRBJ2-5, with D tentatively TRBD2 (6 bases). Germline CDR1 SGHRS, CDR2 YFSETQ. The germline V and J ends were trimmed by 3 bases and 2 bases, with 14 bases remaining between them. The CDR3 runs to 15 residues. CDR3 in amino acids: CASSYGGGFQETQYF. The CDR3 DNA reads TGCGCCAGCAGCTATGGGGGAGGATTTCAAGAGACCCAGTACTTC.

The V gene is TRBV18, the J gene TRBJ2-7; D perhaps matches TRBD2 (5 bases). Trimming pared 3 bases from V and 7 bases from J, leaving 13 bases between. This CDR3 region has 13 residues. Germline CDR1 is KGHSH and CDR2 is LQKENI. CDR3 region: CASSPGDYREQYF. The CDR3 DNA is TGTGCCAGCTCACCCGGAGACTATAGGGAGCAGTACTTC.

This chain connects TRBV5-1 to TRBJ2-1, with 8 bases identical to TRBD1. Per the germline V gene, CDR1 is SGHRS and CDR2 is YFSETQ. J gave up 6 bases and V 4 bases, and 6 bases lay outside the gene matches. This CDR3 is built from 14 residues. CDR3 sequence (DNA): TGCGCCAGCAGCGGCCGGGACAGGAGCAATGAGCAGTTCTTC. This sequence encodes CASSGRDRSNEQFF.

The chain employs TRBV19 and TRBJ1-4; perhaps TRBD1 as D (5 bases). Looked up from germline, CDR1 is LNHDA and CDR2 is SQIVND (reference sequence). This CDR3 has 14 residues. Trimming took off 6 bases at V and 7 bases at J, with 15 bases between the two ends. CDR3 DNA sequence: TGTGCCAGTAGCCGGGCCAGGGCGGCTGAAAAACTGTTTTTT. Protein: CASSRARAAEKLFF. Full variable domain (missing parts from reference TRBV19 and TRBJ1-4): DGGITQSPKYLFRKEGQNVTLSCEQNLNHDAMYWYRQDPGQGLRLIYYSQIVNDFQKGDIAEGYSVSREKKESFPLTVTSAQKNPTAFYLCASSRARAAEKLFFGSGTQLSVL.

The J gene is TRBJ1-4, the V gene TRBV6-1, with a weak D call TRBD1 (6 bases). The CDR3 has 16 amino acids. Germline V gene sequence: CDR1 MNHNS, CDR2 SASEGT. Trimming removed 4 bases from V and 0 bases from J, with 12 bases in between. In nucleotides, the CDR3 is TGTGCCAGCAGTGCCAACAGGGCCGCAACTAATGAAAAACTGTTTTTT. This translates into CASSANRAATNEKLFF.

Only a few counts were recorded for this clone. Here the CDR3 reads CASSYGGQGTDTQYF. In DNA form, the CDR3 reads TGTGCCAGCAGTTACGGGGGACAGGGAACAGATACGCAGTATTTT. The chain is built from TRBV6-5 and TRBJ2-3; 9 bases fit TRBD1. This CDR3 contains 15 residues. The germline CDR1 and CDR2 sequences are MNHEY and SVGAGI. The junction had 3 bases not matched to a gene; V was cut back by 2 bases and J by 3 bases.

The chain combines TRBV6-8 with TRBJ2-7, with D tentatively TRBD2 (7 bases). The germline V gene has CDR1 MNHGY and CDR2 SAAAGT. The germline V and J ends were trimmed by 2 bases and 5 bases, with 16 bases remaining between them. The length of the CDR3 is 15 residues. CDR3 loop: CASSYGGALSNEQYF. The CDR3 coding sequence is TGTGCCAGCAGTTACGGGGGGGCTCTTTCCAACGAGCAGTACTTC.

The chain carries TRBV7-2 and TRBJ1-1; a possible D gene is TRBD1 (6 bases). The ends were cut back, 0 bases at V and 6 bases at J, with 14 bases in the middle. The CDR3 consists of 15 residues. Germline V lookup: CDR1 SGHTA, CDR2 FQGNSA. The CDR3 DNA follows: TGTGCCAGCAGCTTAGCCCCAGGGGCAGTGTCTGAAGCTTTCTTT. As protein: CASSLAPGAVSEAFF.

The V gene is TRBV28, the J gene TRBJ2-7, with 8 positions matching TRBD1. The CDR3 runs to 15 residues. Germline lookup yields CDR1 MDHEN and CDR2 SYDVKM. J was trimmed by 4 bases and V by 6 bases; bases with no gene match: 11. CDR3 sequence reads: CASSQGGRTGYEQYF. The CDR3 bases are TGTGCCAGCAGCCAAGGAGGACGGACAGGGTACGAGCAGTACTTC.